Only a few counts were recorded for the clone carrying this TCR beta chain. Its matching antigen is unknown. TCRdb reanalysed the reads using MiXCR and keeps one entry per CDR3 protein. The sample carries 400,000 or so distinct CDR3 sequences, about 33% recorded once. This entry comes from a study of T cell repertoires in cytomegalovirus infection. Study-level information: CMV infection together with matching HLA type was indicated by public TCR beta signatures. Study conclusions and caveats: Adding up the frequency of public TCR beta families identified people who carried CMV plus the relevant HLA. In two of eight donors, the top clonotype was HLA-C-restricted CMV-specific.

The TCR comes from a human donor in good health (CMV status not recorded). Some clones in this sample may be carry-over from other donors' samples. Input material: PBMCs.

The CDR3 DNA reads TGTGCCAGCAGTGAGGTTTTAAGCTCCTACGAGCAGTACTTC. Its translation is CASSEVLSSYEQYF. The chain uses TRBV6-2 or TRBV6-3 and TRBJ2-7, with no clear D. Germline V gene lookup returns CDR1 MNHEY and CDR2 SVGEGT. The CDR3 is 14 amino acids. Deletions cut 5 bases from V and 0 bases from J, with 11 bases between.